A single sample gave rise to the 11 T cell receptor beta chains below, sequenced in a study of vaccination and CD4 T cells after COVID-19. These receptors lack a known antigen. Cultured CD4+ T-cell DNA underwent Oncomine TCR Beta short-read sequencing. A single record per CDR3 protein comes from TCRdb applying MiXCR to the PCR reads. The table lists around 16,000 distinct CDR3 sequences, approximately 71% of them singletons. The sample's treatment: approximately nine-day PBMC culture with coronavirus spike peptide pools or control peptides (ViraFEST assay). Material for sequencing was CD4+ T cells from blood, cultured in vitro. The receptor source for this set is a human donor who had recovered from COVID-19.

The V gene is TRBV6-2 or TRBV6-3, the J gene TRBJ2-5; D gene uncertain. This CDR3 contains 15 residues. The ends were cut back, 2 bases at V and 4 bases at J, with 14 bases in the middle. The germline CDR1 and CDR2 sequences are MNHEY and SVGEGT. Written as DNA, the CDR3 is TGTGCCAGCAGTTACCCTTTAGGGCAGAGAGAGACCCAGTACTTC. Its translation: CASSYPLGQRETQYF.

This clonotype rates as medium-sized. The J gene is TRBJ2-7, the V gene TRBV7-2; D is unresolved. CDR3 length: 11 residues. Per the germline V gene, CDR1 is SGHTA and CDR2 is FQGNSA. V shed 7 bases and J shed 7 bases, with 11 bases lying between them. The CDR3 loop is CASTIKGEQYF. The CDR3 coding sequence is TGTGCCAGCACCATCAAAGGGGAGCAGTACTTC.

The table lists this clonotype with a few counts. The J gene is TRBJ2-2, the V gene TRBV7-9; D unresolved. Germline V gene lookup returns CDR1 SEHNR and CDR2 FQNEAQ (reference sequence). The CDR3 covers 14 residues. The germline V and J ends were trimmed by 3 bases and 2 bases, with 7 bases remaining between them. The CDR3 loop is CASSFRINTGELFF. DNA of the CDR3: TGTGCCAGCAGCTTCAGGATAAACACCGGGGAGCTGTTTTTT.

This chain links TRBV20-1 with TRBJ2-7, with 7 bases matching TRBD2. V shed 2 bases, J shed 2 bases, and the junction held 6 bases outside the gene matches. The CDR3 contains 14 residues. Germline loops: CDR1 DFQATT, CDR2 SNEGSKA (reference sequence). In nucleotides, the CDR3 is TGCAGTGCTAGATCGGGGGGAGCGACCTACGAGCAGTACTTC. It specifies CSARSGGATYEQYF.

The rearrangement joins TRBV7-2 to TRBJ1-6; 9 bases map to TRBD1. J lost 9 bases, V lost 5 bases, and 8 bases had no gene match. CDR3 length equals 15 residues. The germline gives CDR1 SGHTA, CDR2 FQGNSA. As DNA, the CDR3 is TGTGCCAGCAGCGAAACCGGGACAGGGCGTTCACCCCTCCACTTT. The encoded protein is CASSETGTGRSPLHF.

The chain uses TRBV30 and TRBJ2-1; TRBD2 agrees at 7 bases. The CDR3 runs to 13 residues. Germline loops: CDR1 GTSNPN, CDR2 SVGIG (reference sequence). The ends lost 7 bases at V and 9 bases at J; junction bases unmatched: 12. CDR3 protein: CASPSPAGIEQFF. The CDR3 DNA is TGTGCCTCTCCTAGCCCAGCGGGGATTGAGCAGTTCTTC.

This chain connects TRBV28 to TRBJ1-5; no definite D call. Deletions cut 4 bases from V and 4 bases from J, with 14 bases between. CDR1 and CDR2 from the germline V gene are MDHEN and SYDVKM. There are 15 residues in the CDR3. CDR3 in DNA: TGTGCCAGCAGTTCCCTAGACGGATTTAATCAGCCCCAGCATTTT. Protein product: CASSSLDGFNQPQHF. The complete variable domain, with remaining parts taken from reference TRBV28 and TRBJ1-5, reads DVKVTQSSRYLVKRTGEKVFLECVQDMDHENMFWYRQDPGLGLRLIYFSYDVKMKEKGDIPEGYSVSREKKERFSLILESASTNQTSMYLCASSSLDGFNQPQHFGDGTRLSIL.

V and J are TRBV4-1 and TRBJ2-1; D remains unclear. Trimming pared 1 base from V and 4 bases from J, leaving 14 bases between. Looked up from germline, CDR1 is MGHRA and CDR2 is YSYEKL. This CDR3 contains 16 residues. Here the CDR3 reads CASSQVQHAQYNEQFF. The CDR3 nucleotides read TGCGCCAGCAGCCAAGTCCAGCACGCCCAATACAATGAGCAGTTCTTC.

This chain connects TRBV6-1 to TRBJ1-1; D is possibly TRBD1 (6 bases). The germline gives CDR1 MNHNS, CDR2 SASEGT. The ends were cut back, 5 bases at V and 6 bases at J, with 13 bases in the middle. This CDR3 has 13 amino acids. CDR3 coding DNA: TGTGCCAGCAGTCCCCAGGGGACACCTGAAGCTTTCTTT. Its translation: CASSPQGTPEAFF.

This chain connects TRBV7-2 to TRBJ2-1, with D maybe TRBD2 (5 bases). Trimming removed 7 bases from V and 0 bases from J, with 10 bases in between. Germline assignment: CDR1 SGHTA and CDR2 FQGNSA. This CDR3 region has 14 residues. CDR3 coding DNA: TGTGCCAGCACCCTAGGAGGCTCCTACAATGAGCAGTTCTTC. As protein: CASTLGGSYNEQFF.

The V call is TRBV6-1, the J call TRBJ2-2; D might be TRBD2 (5 bases). The CDR3 length is 12 residues. In germline, CDR1 is MNHNS, CDR2 SASEGT. Deletions cut 7 bases from V and 6 bases from J, with 9 bases between. CDR3 in DNA: TGTGCCAGCACAGAGAGGGCCGGGGAGCTGTTTTTT. The encoded protein is CASTERAGELFF.